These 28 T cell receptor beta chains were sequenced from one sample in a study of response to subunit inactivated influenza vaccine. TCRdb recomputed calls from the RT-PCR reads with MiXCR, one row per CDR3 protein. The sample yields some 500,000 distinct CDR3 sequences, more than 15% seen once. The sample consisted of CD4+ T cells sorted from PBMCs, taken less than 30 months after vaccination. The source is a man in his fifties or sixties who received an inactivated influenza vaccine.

The CDR3 DNA is TGTGCCAGCAGCTCACTTCTGAGCTCCTACAATGAGCAGTTCTTC. Translating it yields CASSSLLSSYNEQFF. The chain joins TRBV7-2 to TRBJ2-1; no firm D call. Trimming removed 4 bases at V and 0 bases at J, with 10 bases between. Germline V CDR1 and CDR2: SGHTA, FQGNSA. The CDR3 loop spans 15 amino acids.

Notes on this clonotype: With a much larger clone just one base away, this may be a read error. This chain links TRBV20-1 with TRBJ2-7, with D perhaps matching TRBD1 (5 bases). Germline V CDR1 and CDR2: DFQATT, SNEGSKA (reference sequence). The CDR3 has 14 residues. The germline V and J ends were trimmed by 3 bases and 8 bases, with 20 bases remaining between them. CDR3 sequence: CSASRSGLTYKQYF. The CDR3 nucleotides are TGCAGTGCTAGTAGGTCAGGGCTCACTTACAAGCAGTACTTC.

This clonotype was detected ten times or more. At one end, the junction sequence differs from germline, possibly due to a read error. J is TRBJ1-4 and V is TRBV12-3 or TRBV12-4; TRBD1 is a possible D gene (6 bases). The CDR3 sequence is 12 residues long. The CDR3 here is CASSLQGEKLFF. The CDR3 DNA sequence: TGCGCCAGCAGCTTGCAGGGGGAAAAACTGTTTTTT.

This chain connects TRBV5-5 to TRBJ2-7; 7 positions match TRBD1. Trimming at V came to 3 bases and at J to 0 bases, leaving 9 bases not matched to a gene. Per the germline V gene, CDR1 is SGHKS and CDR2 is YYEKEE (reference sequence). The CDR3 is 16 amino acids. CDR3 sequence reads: CASSWGWDSPSYEQYF. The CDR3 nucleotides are TGTGCCAGCAGCTGGGGGTGGGACAGCCCCTCCTACGAGCAGTACTTC.

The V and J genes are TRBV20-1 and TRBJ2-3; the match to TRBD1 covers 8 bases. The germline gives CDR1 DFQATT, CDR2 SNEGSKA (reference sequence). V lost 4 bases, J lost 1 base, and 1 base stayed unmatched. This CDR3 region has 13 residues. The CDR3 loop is CSAKGQGTDTQYF. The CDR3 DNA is TGCAGTGCTAAGGGACAGGGCACAGATACGCAGTATTTT.

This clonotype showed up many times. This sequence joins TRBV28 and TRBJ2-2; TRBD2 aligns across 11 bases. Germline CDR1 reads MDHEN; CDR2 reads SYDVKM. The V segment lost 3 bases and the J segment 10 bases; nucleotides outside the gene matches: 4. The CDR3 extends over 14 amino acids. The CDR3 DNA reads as TGTGCCAGCAGTTTTAGCGGGAGGGCGAAGGAGCTGTTTTTT. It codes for CASSFSGRAKELFF.

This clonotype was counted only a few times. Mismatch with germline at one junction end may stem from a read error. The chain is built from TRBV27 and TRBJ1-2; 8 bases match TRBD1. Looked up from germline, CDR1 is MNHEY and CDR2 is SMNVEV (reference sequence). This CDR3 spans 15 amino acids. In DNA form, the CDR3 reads TGTGCCAGCAGTATTGGACAGGGCGTTAACTATGGATACACCTTC. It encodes CASSIGQGVNYGYTF.

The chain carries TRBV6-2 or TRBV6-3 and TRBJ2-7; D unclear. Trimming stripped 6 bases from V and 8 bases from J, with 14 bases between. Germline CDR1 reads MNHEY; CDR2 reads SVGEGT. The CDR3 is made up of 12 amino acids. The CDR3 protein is CASSDGAFQQYF. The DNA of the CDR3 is TGTGCCAGCAGCGACGGCGCGTTTCAGCAGTACTTC.

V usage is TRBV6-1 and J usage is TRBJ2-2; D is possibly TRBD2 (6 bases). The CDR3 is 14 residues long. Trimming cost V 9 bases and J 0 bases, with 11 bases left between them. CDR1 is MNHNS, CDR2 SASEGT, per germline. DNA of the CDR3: TGTGCCAGTCGACTAGTTTCGAACACCGGGGAGCTGTTTTTT. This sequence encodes CASRLVSNTGELFF.

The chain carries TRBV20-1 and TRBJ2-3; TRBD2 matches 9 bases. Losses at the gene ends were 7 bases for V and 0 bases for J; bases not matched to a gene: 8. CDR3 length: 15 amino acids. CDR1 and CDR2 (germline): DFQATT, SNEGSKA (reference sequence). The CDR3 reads CSVGSGRTSTDTQYF. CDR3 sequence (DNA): TGCAGTGTCGGAAGCGGGAGGACTAGCACAGATACGCAGTATTTT.

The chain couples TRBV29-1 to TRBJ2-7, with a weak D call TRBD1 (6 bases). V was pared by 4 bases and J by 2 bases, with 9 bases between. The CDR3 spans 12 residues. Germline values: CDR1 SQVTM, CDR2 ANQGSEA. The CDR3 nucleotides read TGCAGCGTTGGGGACACTCCCTACGAGCAGTACTTC. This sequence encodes CSVGDTPYEQYF.

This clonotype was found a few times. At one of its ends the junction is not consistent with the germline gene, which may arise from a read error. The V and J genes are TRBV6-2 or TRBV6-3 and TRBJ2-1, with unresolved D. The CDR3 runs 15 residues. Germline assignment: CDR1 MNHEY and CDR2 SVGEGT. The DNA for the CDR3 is TGTGCCAGCAGTTACTCGTCTGGACCGTACACTGAGCAGTTCTTC. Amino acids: CASSYSSGPYTEQFF.

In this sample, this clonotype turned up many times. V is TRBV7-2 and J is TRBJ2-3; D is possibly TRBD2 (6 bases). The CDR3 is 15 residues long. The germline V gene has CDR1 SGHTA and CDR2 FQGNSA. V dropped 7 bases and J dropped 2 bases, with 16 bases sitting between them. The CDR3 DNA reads TGTGCCAGCACCCCAAGCGGGCTCTACACAGATACGCAGTATTTT. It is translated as CASTPSGLYTDTQYF.

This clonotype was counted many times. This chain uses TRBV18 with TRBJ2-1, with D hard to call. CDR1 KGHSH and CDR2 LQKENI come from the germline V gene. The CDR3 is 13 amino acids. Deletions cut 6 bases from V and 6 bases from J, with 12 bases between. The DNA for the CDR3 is TGTGCCAGCTCGGGCCAACGGCTCAATGAGCAGTTCTTC. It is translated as CASSGQRLNEQFF.

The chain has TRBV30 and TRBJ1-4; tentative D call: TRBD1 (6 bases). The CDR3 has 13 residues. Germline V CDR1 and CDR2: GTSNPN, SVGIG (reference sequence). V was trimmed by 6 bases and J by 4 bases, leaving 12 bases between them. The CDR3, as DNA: TGTGCCTGTGGACGGGACAATAATGAAAAACTGTTTTTT. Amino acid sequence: CACGRDNNEKLFF.

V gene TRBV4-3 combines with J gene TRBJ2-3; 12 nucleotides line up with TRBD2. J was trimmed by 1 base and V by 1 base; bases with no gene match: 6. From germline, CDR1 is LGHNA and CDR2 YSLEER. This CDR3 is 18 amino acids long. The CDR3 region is CASSQVWTSGARTDTQYF. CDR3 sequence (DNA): TGCGCCAGCAGCCAAGTTTGGACTAGCGGGGCCCGCACAGATACGCAGTATTTT.

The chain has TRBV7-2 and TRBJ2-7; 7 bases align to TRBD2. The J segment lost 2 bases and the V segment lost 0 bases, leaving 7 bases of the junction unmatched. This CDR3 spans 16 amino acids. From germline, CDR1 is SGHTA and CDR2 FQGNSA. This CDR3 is CASSLATGGPTYEQYF. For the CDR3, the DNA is TGTGCCAGCAGCTTAGCTACGGGGGGTCCTACCTACGAGCAGTACTTC.

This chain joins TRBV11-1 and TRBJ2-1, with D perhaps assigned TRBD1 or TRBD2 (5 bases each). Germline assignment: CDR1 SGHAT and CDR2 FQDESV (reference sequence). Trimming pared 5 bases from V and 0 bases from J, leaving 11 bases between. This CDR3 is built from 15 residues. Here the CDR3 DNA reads TGTGCCAGCAGCCCTAAGGGGAGCTCCTACAATGAGCAGTTCTTC. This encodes CASSPKGSSYNEQFF.

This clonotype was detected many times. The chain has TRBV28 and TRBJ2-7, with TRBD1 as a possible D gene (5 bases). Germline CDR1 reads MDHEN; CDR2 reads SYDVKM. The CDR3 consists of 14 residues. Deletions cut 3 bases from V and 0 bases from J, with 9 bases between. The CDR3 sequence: CASSFQGYSYEQYF. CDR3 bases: TGTGCCAGCAGTTTTCAGGGATACTCCTACGAGCAGTACTTC.

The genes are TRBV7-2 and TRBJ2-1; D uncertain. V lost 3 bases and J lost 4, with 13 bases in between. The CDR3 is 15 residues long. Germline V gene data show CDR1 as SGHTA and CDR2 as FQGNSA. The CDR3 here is CASSFVGSTYNEQFF. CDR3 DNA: TGTGCCAGCAGCTTTGTTGGCAGCACGTACAATGAGCAGTTCTTC.

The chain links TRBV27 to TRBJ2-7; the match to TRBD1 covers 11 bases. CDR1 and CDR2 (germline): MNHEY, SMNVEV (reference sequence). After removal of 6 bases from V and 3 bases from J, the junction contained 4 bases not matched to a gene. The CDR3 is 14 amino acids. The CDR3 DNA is TGTGCCAGCAGCGGACAGGGGGCGGTCTACGAGCAGTACTTC. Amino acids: CASSGQGAVYEQYF.

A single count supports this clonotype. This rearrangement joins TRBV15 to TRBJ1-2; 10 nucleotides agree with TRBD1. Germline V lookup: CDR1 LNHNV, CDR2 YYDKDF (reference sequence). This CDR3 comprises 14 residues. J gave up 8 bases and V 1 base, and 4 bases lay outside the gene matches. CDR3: CATSRGQGAGGYTF. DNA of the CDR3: TGTGCCACCAGCAGAGGACAGGGGGCCGGGGGCTACACCTTC.

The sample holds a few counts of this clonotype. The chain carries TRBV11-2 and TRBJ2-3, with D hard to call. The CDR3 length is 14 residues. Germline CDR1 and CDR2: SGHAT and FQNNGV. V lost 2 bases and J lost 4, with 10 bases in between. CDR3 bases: TGTGCCAGCAGCTTATCCCTAGTTGCAGATACGCAGTATTTT. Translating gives CASSLSLVADTQYF.

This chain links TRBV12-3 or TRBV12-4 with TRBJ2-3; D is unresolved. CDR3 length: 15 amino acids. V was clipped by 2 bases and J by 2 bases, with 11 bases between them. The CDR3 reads CASSLSAGYTDTQYF. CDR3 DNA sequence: TGTGCCAGCAGTTTATCGGCCGGGTACACAGATACGCAGTATTTT.

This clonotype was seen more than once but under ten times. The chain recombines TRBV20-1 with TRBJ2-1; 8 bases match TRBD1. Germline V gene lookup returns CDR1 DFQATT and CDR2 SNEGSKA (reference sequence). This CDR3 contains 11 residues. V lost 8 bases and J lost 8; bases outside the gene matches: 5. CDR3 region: CSTGGGDEQFF. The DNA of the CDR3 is TGCAGTACAGGGGGTGGGGATGAGCAGTTCTTC.

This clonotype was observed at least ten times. The CDR3 here is CASRPPLADTQYF. CDR3 in DNA: TGCGCCAGCAGGCCCCCGCTCGCAGATACGCAGTATTTT. This chain uses TRBV10-2 with TRBJ2-3; D is unresolved. Trimming took 6 bases from V and 4 from J, leaving 11 bases between them. The CDR3 has 13 amino acids. Per germline, CDR1 WSHSY and CDR2 SAAADI.

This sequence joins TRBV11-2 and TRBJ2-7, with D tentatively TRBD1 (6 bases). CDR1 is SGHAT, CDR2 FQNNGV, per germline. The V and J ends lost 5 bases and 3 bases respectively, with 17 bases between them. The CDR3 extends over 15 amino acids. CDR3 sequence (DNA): TGTGCCAGCAGCACTAACAGGGCCATGGGCTACGAGCAGTACTTC. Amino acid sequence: CASSTNRAMGYEQYF.

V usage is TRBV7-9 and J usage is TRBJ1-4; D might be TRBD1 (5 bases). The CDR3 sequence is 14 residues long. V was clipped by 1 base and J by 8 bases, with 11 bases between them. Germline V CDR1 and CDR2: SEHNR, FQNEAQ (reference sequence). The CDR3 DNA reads TGTGCCAGCAGCTTAGGCCAGGGTGAAGAAAAACTGTTTTTT. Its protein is CASSLGQGEEKLFF.